This T cell receptor (beta chain) comes out of a study of early stage breast cancer tumors. Study details: Seven or eight ER+/PR+/HER2- tumors were invasive ductal; a few were invasive lobular. The study's findings and limits: Tumors had approximately 2.5-fold higher T cell density than normal breast. Enriched TCRB sequences shared across patients were mostly commonly generated sequences.

Germline V lookup: CDR1 SGDLS, CDR2 YYNGEE. Trimming cost V 0 bases and J 4 bases, with 13 bases left between them. CDR3 size: 15 residues. A note on this clone: Antigen: not known.

Each sample had two DNA replicates, roughly 0.5 ug blood or about 1.5 ug tissue. Assay used: immunoSEQ multiplex PCR; TCRdb lists only in-frame clones, some missing. The sample holds about 9,100 clones, roughly 64% seen once. The gene calls are TRBV9 and TRBJ1-2; D unresolved. This TCR came from a person aged 55 to 75 with breast cancer. Sequenced: breast tumor tissue. The CDR3 sequence: CASSVARGAGYGYTF. The CDR3, as DNA: TGTGCCAGCAGCGTAGCGCGGGGAGCGGGCTATGGCTACACCTTC.